This is a list of T cell receptor beta chains from one sample in a study of T cells after yellow fever vaccination. TCRdb independently ran MiXCR on the 5' RACE reads; one entry per CDR3 protein. The sample comprises some 250,000 distinct CDR3 sequences, less than 9% of which are singletons, and roughly 0.93% rests with the top ten. The sample was CD4+ T cells sorted from PBMCs, taken 15 days after the yellow fever booster vaccination. The receptors were sampled from a man aged 30-40 years who received the YFV17D yellow fever vaccine. CDR3s leave out the opening cysteine and the closing phenylalanine or tryptophan. D genes are given only for firm matches. Size is omitted from some rows. Given values are once, few, many or a class for expanded clones.

TRBD2,.,TRBV5-1,TRBJ2-7,ASSSRSGSKDEQY
TRBD2,few,TRBV12-3/TRBV12-4,TRBJ2-1,ASRPLSGEQF
TRBD1,few,TRBV7-9,TRBJ2-7,ASSLAGQGMREQY
.,.,TRBV30,TRBJ2-2,AWSVGGHTGELF
TRBD2,many,TRBV20-1,TRBJ2-1,SAPTAGLEQHNEQF
.,.,TRBV20-1,TRBJ2-3,SASRREWGDTQY
.,.,TRBV15,TRBJ2-5,ATSGGGNRETQY
.,.,TRBV10-3,TRBJ2-7,AISESGLKYEQY
TRBD2,few,TRBV6-5,TRBJ2-5,ASSYAGRVETQY
TRBD1,few,TRBV11-2,TRBJ2-1,ASSSGQGGASSYNEQF
.,.,TRBV5-1,TRBJ1-3,ASRKGQNTIY
.,many,TRBV29-1,TRBJ1-2,SVSGLAANYGYT
TRBD2,many,TRBV9,TRBJ2-3,ASSATSGSGRDTQY
TRBD1,many,TRBV10-3,TRBJ2-7,AIRSGTGAYEQY
TRBD2,few,TRBV5-6,TRBJ2-1,ASSSTIAGGYNEQF
.,.,TRBV20-1,TRBJ1-3,SARLPGNTIY
.,few,TRBV9,TRBJ1-2,ASSVVRLKGGPLNYGYT
TRBD1,.,TRBV7-2,TRBJ1-3,ASSPRGPSGNTIY
TRBD1,few,TRBV6-1,TRBJ2-3,ASRNRGSGSTDTQY
.,.,TRBV20-1,TRBJ2-5,SARTGAETQY
.,few,TRBV5-1,TRBJ1-1,ASSTTGSSEAF
TRBD1,few,TRBV18,TRBJ2-1,ASSRQGSYNEQF
.,.,TRBV3-1,TRBJ1-6,ASSLNWDSPLH
.,few,TRBV4-2,TRBJ2-1,ASSQDLSYSGGFRDEQF
.,many,TRBV5-1,TRBJ1-6,ASSLEDGSSYNSPLH
TRBD2,few,TRBV6-2/TRBV6-3,TRBJ2-7,ASSTTSGTSYEQY
TRBD2,few,TRBV15,TRBJ2-2,ATDAGVRTGELF
.,many,TRBV5-1,TRBJ2-1,ASSGDSAYNEQF
.,many,TRBV2,TRBJ2-2,AGTKGPVNTGELF
.,many,TRBV7-9,TRBJ2-4,ASSPAEGSRSKNIQY
TRBD2,few,TRBV10-2,TRBJ2-7,ASSESAPLVAGVYEQY
.,many,TRBV20-1,TRBJ1-4,SAGGDTEKLF
.,.,TRBV27,TRBJ1-5,ASKMGNQPQH
TRBD1,.,TRBV20-1,TRBJ2-1,SASWRGQGGVDEQF
TRBD1,.,TRBV5-1,TRBJ2-3,ASSLVGQGPDTQY
TRBD2,.,TRBV2,TRBJ2-7,ASRGAGADVYEQY
.,.,TRBV10-3,TRBJ1-3,AISGGTSGNTIY
.,few,TRBV15,TRBJ2-7,ATSRNPSYEQY
.,.,TRBV7-2,TRBJ2-7,ASSFSRNIYEQY
TRBD2,many,TRBV7-2,TRBJ2-7,ASSPRDYRTPYEQY
.,.,TRBV29-1,TRBJ2-3,SVEDRAGTDTQY
TRBD2,.,TRBV10-3,TRBJ2-7,ALRTSGSNEQY
.,few,TRBV16,TRBJ1-5,ASSQSVDSNQPQH
TRBD2,many,TRBV9,TRBJ2-3,ASTSGSADTQY
.,many,TRBV30,TRBJ1-2,AWNQYYGYT
.,.,TRBV15,TRBJ2-3,ANSRDQGASSTDTQY
.,many,TRBV12-3/TRBV12-4,TRBJ2-1,ASILGSTQRNEQF
.,few,TRBV3-1,TRBJ2-7,ASSQVLGSYEQY
.,.,TRBV30,TRBJ2-1,AWAKIHNEQF
.,.,TRBV10-1,TRBJ2-3,ASSESTADTQY
.,few,TRBV14,TRBJ1-2,ASSHHQPRAYGYT
TRBD2,few,TRBV7-2,TRBJ2-1,ASSLGSGGSYNEQF
.,.,TRBV20-1,TRBJ1-4,SVRAGWSTNEKLF
.,.,TRBV7-6,TRBJ2-5,ASSGSRGVVRETQY
.,.,TRBV20-1,TRBJ2-6,SAGDGFTAT
.,.,TRBV19,TRBJ2-3,ASRGTNPITDTQY
TRBD2,many,TRBV5-8,TRBJ2-1,ASSRLAGGPSYNEQF